The 26 T cell receptor beta chains below all came from one sample that was sequenced in a study of T cell repertoires in cytomegalovirus infection. TCRdb re-called the reads with MiXCR, one entry per CDR3 protein. The sample carries 150,000 to 200,000 distinct CDR3 sequences, roughly 27% recorded once. Sequences were obtained from PBMCs. These receptors were obtained from a human donor in good health (CMV status not recorded). Some clones in this sample may be carry-over from other donors' samples.

This rearrangement joins TRBV7-2 to TRBJ1-2; the D is unclear. The germline V gene encodes CDR1 SGHTA and CDR2 FQGNSA. Trimming stripped 5 bases from V and 6 bases from J, with 10 bases between. The CDR3 is made up of 12 amino acids. Here the CDR3 reads CASSAGLDGYTF. In DNA, the CDR3 is TGTGCCAGCAGCGCCGGACTCGATGGCTACACCTTC.

This clonotype was counted between two and nine times. The chain couples TRBV7-3 to TRBJ2-1, with 12 bases that match TRBD2. The V gene end was trimmed by 5 bases and the J gene end by 7 bases; junction bases not matched to a gene: 6. This CDR3 comprises 15 residues. CDR1 SGHTA and CDR2 FQGTGA come from the germline V gene. The CDR3 region has the DNA TGTGCCAGCAGCCCTAGCGGGGGGGCTCGAAATGAGCAGTTCTTC. It translates to CASSPSGGARNEQFF.

The chain combines TRBV19 with TRBJ1-5, with D perhaps matching TRBD1 (5 bases). Germline V gives CDR1 LNHDA, CDR2 SQIVND (reference sequence). V was clipped by 3 bases and J by 0 bases, with 9 bases between them. This CDR3 spans 15 amino acids. The CDR3, as DNA: TGTGCCAGTAGTATCAGCAGGGCTAGCAATCAGCCCCAGCATTTT. It is translated as CASSISRASNQPQHF.

The chain uses TRBV20-1 and TRBJ1-2; D is perhaps TRBD1 (6 bases). The CDR3 covers 15 residues. CDR1 is DFQATT, CDR2 SNEGSKA, per germline (reference sequence). V was shortened by 0 bases and J by 3 bases, with 14 bases between the two germline ends. The CDR3 DNA reads TGCAGTGCTAGAGACCGTACAGGGAGAGACTATGGCTACACCTTC. Residues: CSARDRTGRDYGYTF.

This chain uses TRBV2 with TRBJ2-1; TRBD1 or TRBD2 may be the D gene (5 bases each). The CDR3 covers 16 residues. Germline CDR1 is SNHLY and CDR2 is FYNNEI. Trimming shortened V by 6 bases and J by 0 bases, and 15 bases separated the two germline ends. CDR3 in amino acids: CASSRRGASSYNEQFF. DNA for the CDR3: TGTGCCAGCAGCAGGAGAGGGGCGAGCTCCTACAATGAGCAGTTCTTC.

This clonotype was counted a few times. V is TRBV7-9 and J is TRBJ1-2, with 8 bases fitting TRBD1. Per germline, CDR1 SEHNR and CDR2 FQNEAQ (reference sequence). Trimming removed 5 bases from V and 8 bases from J; junction bases left unmatched: 13. The length of the CDR3 is 15 residues. CDR3 in amino acids: CASSIPPGGASGYTF. CDR3 DNA sequence: TGTGCCAGCAGCATACCCCCAGGGGGCGCGAGCGGCTACACCTTC.

The V gene is TRBV20-1, the J gene TRBJ2-5; 12 nucleotides agree with TRBD2. There are 15 residues in the CDR3. J gave up 2 bases and V 3 bases, and 4 bases lay outside the gene matches. Germline V gene lookup returns CDR1 DFQATT and CDR2 SNEGSKA (reference sequence). For the CDR3, the DNA is TGCAGTGCTAGGACTAGCGGGAGAATACAAGAGACCCAGTACTTC. Its protein is CSARTSGRIQETQYF.

V and J are TRBV5-1 and TRBJ1-1; no clear D gene. CDR3 length: 14 amino acids. V was clipped by 0 bases and J by 6 bases, with 12 bases between them. Germline lookup yields CDR1 SGHRS and CDR2 YFSETQ. CDR3 coding DNA: TGCGCCAGCAGCTTGGAAGACCTAAGGGCTGAAGCTTTCTTT. It is translated as CASSLEDLRAEAFF. Full variable domain (rest looked up from reference TRBV5-1 and TRBJ1-1): KAGVTQTPRYLIKTRGQQVTLSCSPISGHRSVSWYQQTPGQGLQFLFEYFSETQRNKGNFPGRFSGRQFSNSRSEMNVSTLELGDSALYLCASSLEDLRAEAFFGQGTRLTVV.

This clonotype was seen more than once but under ten times. This chain uses TRBV6-2 or TRBV6-3 with TRBJ1-1; D remains unclear. Trimming stripped 2 bases from V and 0 bases from J, with 10 bases between. Per the germline V gene, CDR1 is MNHEY and CDR2 is SVGEGT. This CDR3 is 15 amino acids long. The CDR3 is CASSYLGGLNTEAFF. The CDR3 region has the DNA TGTGCCAGCAGTTACCTCGGCGGACTGAACACTGAAGCTTTCTTT.

This clonotype was observed a few times. The chain is built from TRBV7-6 and TRBJ2-1; 10 nucleotides agree with TRBD2. With V trimmed by 6 bases and J by 0 bases, 11 bases remained unmatched. Germline V CDR1 and CDR2: SGHVS, FNYEAQ. The CDR3 extends over 18 amino acids. The CDR3 DNA sequence: TGTGCCAGCAGTTCACCAAGCGGGGGGGGTTCCTCCTACAATGAGCAGTTCTTC. Amino acid sequence: CASSSPSGGGSSYNEQFF.

The chain has TRBV7-2 and TRBJ2-7, with D perhaps matching TRBD1 (6 bases). The ends were cut back, 2 bases at V and 3 bases at J, with 20 bases in the middle. CDR3 length: 17 amino acids. Germline loops: CDR1 SGHTA, CDR2 FQGNSA. The CDR3, as DNA: TGTGCCAGCAGCTTAAGGGGGATACAGGGACGGGACTACGAGCAGTACTTC. Translation gives CASSLRGIQGRDYEQYF.

CDR3 region: CASSYSNGAGTYEQYF. Written as DNA, the CDR3 is TGTGCCAGCAGTTACTCAAACGGGGCGGGGACCTACGAGCAGTACTTC. The chain employs TRBV6-5 and TRBJ2-7; a weak D match, TRBD2 (6 bases). In germline, CDR1 is MNHEY, CDR2 SVGAGI. V lost 0 bases to trimming and J lost 2 bases, with 14 bases between them. This CDR3 is 16 amino acids long.

The chain has TRBV7-4 and TRBJ1-1; no clear D gene. Germline values: CDR1 SGHVT, CDR2 SQSDAQ. Trimming took 1 base from V and 3 from J, leaving 9 bases between them. The CDR3 loop spans 14 amino acids. The CDR3 loop reads CASSLEGSDTEAFF. As DNA, the CDR3 is TGTGCCAGCAGCTTAGAGGGATCGGACACTGAAGCTTTCTTT.

This clonotype was seen a single time. One base away lies a much larger clone, so this may be a sequencing read error. The genes are TRBV2 and TRBJ1-2; 7 nucleotides match TRBD1. The CDR3 runs 15 residues. CDR1 is SNHLY, CDR2 FYNNEI, per germline. The CDR3: CASSVFRGQDYGYNF. In DNA, the CDR3 is TGTGCCAGCAGTGTGTTTAGGGGGCAAGACTATGGCTACAACTTC.

This clonotype was seen a few times. This chain uses TRBV12-5 with TRBJ1-1; 12 nucleotides align to TRBD1. The length of the CDR3 is 14 residues. V lost 4 bases, J lost 6 bases, and 3 bases stayed unmatched. Germline V lookup: CDR1 LGHNT, CDR2 FRNRAP. The CDR3, as DNA: TGTGCTAGTGGTTCGGGACAGGGGGCTGCTGAAGCTTTCTTT. It specifies CASGSGQGAAEAFF.

The chain employs TRBV19 and TRBJ2-7; D possibly corresponds to TRBD2 (5 bases). CDR3 length: 13 amino acids. V lost 2 bases to trimming and J lost 5 bases, with 10 bases between them. CDR1 and CDR2 from the germline V gene are LNHDA and SQIVND (reference sequence). The CDR3 sequence is CASSIRDSDEQYF. CDR3 in DNA: TGTGCCAGTAGTATACGGGATTCGGACGAGCAGTACTTC.

The V call is TRBV7-9, the J call TRBJ1-4, with 12 bases matching TRBD1. The V and J ends lost 5 bases and 6 bases, in that order; junction bases with no gene match: 1. The V gene's germline CDR1 is SEHNR and CDR2 FQNEAQ (reference sequence). This CDR3 is 14 amino acids long. The CDR3 loop reads CASSRDRGHEKLFF. The CDR3 DNA sequence: TGTGCCAGCAGCCGGGACAGGGGGCATGAAAAACTGTTTTTT.

The chain combines TRBV19 with TRBJ2-7; maybe TRBD1 (5 bases). Germline assignment: CDR1 LNHDA and CDR2 SQIVND (reference sequence). Trimming pared 3 bases from V and 5 bases from J, leaving 11 bases between. This CDR3 spans 13 amino acids. The CDR3 region is CASSMAGPNEQYF. For the CDR3, the DNA is TGTGCCAGTAGTATGGCAGGGCCCAACGAGCAGTACTTC.

The V call is TRBV15, the J call TRBJ1-1; no definite D call. The CDR3 is made up of 14 amino acids. CDR1 LNHNV and CDR2 YYDKDF come from the germline V gene (reference sequence). The V end lost 6 bases, the J end lost 5 bases, and 16 bases lay between the germline ends. CDR3 sequence reads: CATSRSGKSTEAFF. CDR3 DNA: TGTGCCACCAGTCGTTCGGGGAAAAGTACTGAAGCTTTCTTT.

This clonotype was counted only a few times. The rearrangement uses TRBV6-1 and TRBJ1-1, with 7 bases that match TRBD1. Germline V gene lookup returns CDR1 MNHNS and CDR2 SASEGT. This CDR3 is built from 14 residues. Trimming took 6 bases from V and 3 from J; bases not matched to a gene: 7. In nucleotides, the CDR3 is TGTGCCAGCAGGACAGGGAGGTTGGACACTGAAGCTTTCTTT. The encoded protein is CASRTGRLDTEAFF.

The rearrangement joins TRBV18 to TRBJ1-5; D is unresolved. CDR1 and CDR2 (germline): KGHSH, LQKENI. The V end lost 2 bases, the J end lost 3 bases, and 8 bases lay between the germline ends. The CDR3 runs 14 residues. CDR3 nucleotides: TGTGCCAGCTCACCAGGTGGGAACAATCAGCCCCAGCATTTT. Encoded protein: CASSPGGNNQPQHF.

The CDR3, as DNA: TGTGCCAGCAGCGTAGCCGGGACTAGTATCACCGGGGAGCTGTTTTTT. Its protein product is CASSVAGTSITGELFF. The rearrangement joins TRBV9 to TRBJ2-2; 8 bases are a match to TRBD2. The CDR3 totals 16 residues. Trimming took 0 bases from V and 4 from J; bases not matched to a gene: 5. The V gene's germline CDR1 is SGDLS and CDR2 YYNGEE.

This clonotype was seen more than once but under ten times. The chain uses TRBV7-2 and TRBJ2-3; D gene unclear. CDR1 is SGHTA and CDR2 is FQGNSA in the germline V gene. This CDR3 is 15 amino acids long. Deletions cut 1 base from V and 3 bases from J, with 11 bases between. The CDR3 is CASSLDWFRTDTQYF. In DNA, the CDR3 is TGTGCCAGCAGCTTAGACTGGTTTAGGACAGATACGCAGTATTTT.

There are a few counts of this clonotype. V usage is TRBV4-1 and J usage is TRBJ2-3; TRBD2 agrees at 11 bases. Germline lookup yields CDR1 MGHRA and CDR2 YSYEKL. V was clipped by 4 bases and J by 2 bases; unmatched bases: 8. The CDR3 contains 17 residues. The chain's CDR3 is CASSPAMGLADTDTQYF. The CDR3 DNA follows: TGCGCCAGCAGCCCAGCGATGGGACTAGCGGACACAGATACGCAGTATTTT.

This clonotype was seen repeatedly, ten times or more. V usage is TRBV7-2 and J usage is TRBJ2-5; 8 bases match TRBD1. Per germline, CDR1 SGHTA and CDR2 FQGNSA. The CDR3 totals 15 residues. With 0 bases clipped from V and 5 bases from J, the junction kept 5 bases outside the gene matches. This CDR3 is CASSLAGDRRETQYF. The CDR3 DNA sequence: TGTGCCAGCAGCTTAGCCGGGGACAGGAGGGAGACCCAGTACTTC.

This chain links TRBV25-1 with TRBJ1-1; D not certain. The CDR3 sequence is 11 residues long. The germline V and J ends were trimmed by 6 bases and 5 bases, with 7 bases remaining between them. Per the germline V gene, CDR1 is MGHDK and CDR2 is SYGVNS. CDR3 DNA: TGTGCCAGCAGCAGGTGGACTGAAGCTTTCTTT. Its protein product is CASSRWTEAFF.